Detailed here is one T cell receptor beta chain. Germline V gene lookup returns CDR1 LGHNA and CDR2 YSLEER. The CDR3 runs to 14 residues. Trimming took off 4 bases at V and 0 bases at J, with 10 bases between the two ends. The data were taken from a study of blood T cell repertoires in COVID-19. Overall study context: Acute and convalescent COVID-19 samples came from the United States, Italy and Spain. The cDNA or gDNA used as material had been derived from T cells, B-cell-depleted T cells, or PBMCs.

In the original processing: Estimates of nucleated cell counts were drawn from the amplification of reference gene primers. Sequenced by immunoSEQ multiplex PCR; TCRdb stores in-frame clones only, minus some. From that table come the V and J calls and clone size; the DNA was used to work out D and trimming. The table lists about 360,000 clones, around 83% of them singletons. V gene TRBV4-3 combines with J gene TRBJ2-7; D is unresolved. The TCR sequence derives from a man aged 25 to 45 with active or convalescent COVID-19. Sequencing was done on a sample of peripheral blood. The CDR3 DNA reads as TGCGCCAGCAGCCGTCAGGCCAACTCCTACGAGCAGTACTTC. Its protein product is CASSRQANSYEQYF.